These 5 T cell receptor beta chains share one sample of origin, sequenced in a study of graft-versus-host responses after intestinal transplantation. Both intraepithelial and lamina propria lymphocytes were released by processing graft tissue. Only in-frame clones appear in the TCRdb table, and some are missing; sequencing was by immunoSEQ multiplex PCR. The sample lists just under 65,000 clones, approximately 88% occurring once. Specimen: ileum tissue, collected 350 to 400 days after transplant. These TCRs come from a human patient who received an intestinal transplant, so some T cells may come from the graft donor.

This sequence joins TRBV19 and TRBJ2-1; tentative D call: TRBD1 (6 bases). V lost 1 base and J 4 bases, leaving 11 bases between the germline ends. The germline V gene encodes CDR1 LNHDA and CDR2 SQIVND (reference sequence). The length of the CDR3 is 15 residues. The CDR3 bases are TGTGCCAGTAGTATAGGTTCAGGGGTATACAATGAGCAGTTCTTC. Amino acid sequence: CASSIGSGVYNEQFF.

V gene TRBV5-1 combines with J gene TRBJ2-5; 7 nucleotides match TRBD1. V lost 2 bases, J lost 10 bases, and 5 bases stayed unmatched. Germline V CDR1 and CDR2: SGHRS, YFSETQ. The CDR3 runs to 12 residues. The CDR3 bases are TGCGCCAGCAGCTTAGGGCAGGGGGACCAGTACTTC. Amino acid sequence: CASSLGQGDQYF.

The chain recombines TRBV6-6 with TRBJ2-7; D gene uncertain. CDR1 is MNHNY and CDR2 is SVGAGI in the germline V gene (reference sequence). The V and J ends lost 1 base and 7 bases respectively, with 8 bases between them. The CDR3 length is 12 residues. Here the CDR3 reads CASSYFGKEQYF. The CDR3 nucleotides are TGTGCCAGCAGTTACTTCGGTAAGGAGCAGTACTTC.

This sequence joins TRBV6-6 and TRBJ1-1, with D perhaps TRBD1 (6 bases). The CDR3 is 14 residues long. V gave up 2 bases and J gave up 1 base, with 8 bases separating them. Germline CDR1 and CDR2: MNHNY and SVGAGI (reference sequence). CDR3 amino acids: CASSYGGGNTEAFF. CDR3 nucleotides: TGTGCCAGCAGTTACGGGGGCGGGAACACTGAAGCTTTCTTT.

The chain couples TRBV15 to TRBJ1-3; no firm D call. V lost 4 bases, J lost 0 bases, and 7 bases lay in between. CDR3 length: 14 amino acids. Germline loops: CDR1 LNHNV, CDR2 YYDKDF (reference sequence). CDR3 sequence (DNA): TGTGCCACCAGCACTTCAAGCTCTGGAAACACCATATATTTT. The encoded protein is CATSTSSSGNTIYF.